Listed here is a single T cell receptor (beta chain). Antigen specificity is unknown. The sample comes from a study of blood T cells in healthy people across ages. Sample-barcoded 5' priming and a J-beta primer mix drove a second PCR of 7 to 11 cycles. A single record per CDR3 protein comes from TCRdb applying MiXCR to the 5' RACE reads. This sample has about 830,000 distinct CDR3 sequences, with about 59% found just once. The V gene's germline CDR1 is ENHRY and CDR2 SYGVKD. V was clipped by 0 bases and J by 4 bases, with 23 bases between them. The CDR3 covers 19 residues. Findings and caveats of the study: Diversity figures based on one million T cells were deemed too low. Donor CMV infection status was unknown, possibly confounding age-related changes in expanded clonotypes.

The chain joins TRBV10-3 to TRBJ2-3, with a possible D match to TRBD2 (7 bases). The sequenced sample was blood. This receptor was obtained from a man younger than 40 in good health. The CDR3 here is CAISESGGGPLNAPDTQYF. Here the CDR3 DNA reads TGTGCCATCAGTGAGTCTGGGGGGGGGCCACTCAATGCCCCAGATACGCAGTATTTT.